A selection of T cell receptor beta chains follows, all from one sample in a study of breast tumors, draining lymph nodes, adjacent tissues. From the multiplex PCR reads, TCRdb called clonotypes with MiXCR, one entry per CDR3 protein. The table shows fewer than 300,000 distinct CDR3 sequences, with 32% occurring only once. Sequencing was performed on axillary lymph node tissue. All receptors derive from a female donor with breast cancer. Some clones in this sample may be carry-over from other donors' samples. The CDR3 runs from the conserved cysteine through the conserved F or W. The order of the fields is V gene, D gene, J gene, clone size, CDR3 protein, CDR3 DNA. D genes are given only for firm matches. Clone size, where shown, is once, few, many, or a class for clones that have expanded.

v_gene: TRBV5-1; d_gene: NA; j_gene: TRBJ1-1; abundance: many; CDR3aa: CASSAGGLVNTEAFF; CDR3nt: TGCGCCAGCAGCGCCGGGGGGTTAGTGAACACTGAAGCTTTCTTT
v_gene: TRBV4-1; d_gene: NA; j_gene: TRBJ1-5; abundance: NA; CDR3aa: CASSQEGLLQNQPQHF; CDR3nt: TGCGCCAGCAGCCAAGAAGGGCTACTCCAAAATCAGCCCCAGCATTTT
v_gene: TRBV20-1; d_gene: NA; j_gene: TRBJ2-4; abundance: many; CDR3aa: CSVEDRRNIQYF; CDR3nt: TGCAGTGTCGAGGACCGTCGAAACATTCAGTACTTC
v_gene: TRBV7-8; d_gene: TRBD2; j_gene: TRBJ2-5; abundance: many; CDR3aa: CASSFGGVGTQYF; CDR3nt: TGTGCCAGCAGCTTCGGGGGGGTGGGGACCCAGTACTTC
v_gene: TRBV20-1; d_gene: NA; j_gene: TRBJ1-2; abundance: many; CDR3aa: CSARDLTEHGYTF; CDR3nt: TGCAGTGCTAGAGATTTAACCGAGCATGGCTACACCTTC
v_gene: TRBV24-1; d_gene: NA; j_gene: TRBJ2-7; abundance: many; CDR3aa: CATSDPQGAYEQYF; CDR3nt: TGTGCCACCAGTGATCCACAGGGCGCCTACGAGCAGTACTTC
v_gene: TRBV11-3; d_gene: NA; j_gene: TRBJ2-5; abundance: many; CDR3aa: CASSLVFRQETQYF; CDR3nt: TGTGCCAGCAGCTTAGTCTTTCGGCAAGAGACCCAGTACTTC
v_gene: TRBV20-1; d_gene: TRBD1; j_gene: TRBJ1-1; abundance: few; CDR3aa: CSPNIPGGQYNTEAFF; CDR3nt: TGCAGTCCAAACATACCGGGGGGACAGTACAACACTGAAGCTTTCTTT
v_gene: TRBV2; d_gene: NA; j_gene: TRBJ1-5; abundance: many; CDR3aa: CASSADFSNQPQHF; CDR3nt: TGTGCCAGCAGTGCGGACTTTAGCAATCAGCCCCAGCATTTT
v_gene: TRBV14; d_gene: NA; j_gene: TRBJ2-7; abundance: many; CDR3aa: CASSRRDRPYEQYF; CDR3nt: TGTGCCAGCAGCCGCCGGGACCGGCCCTACGAGCAGTACTTC
v_gene: TRBV5-1; d_gene: NA; j_gene: TRBJ2-1; abundance: many; CDR3aa: CASRTQSGSLWNEQFF; CDR3nt: TGCGCCAGCAGAACCCAATCCGGGTCTTTGTGGAATGAGCAGTTCTTC
v_gene: TRBV30; d_gene: NA; j_gene: TRBJ1-6; abundance: many; CDR3aa: CAWSVQGLSYSPLHF; CDR3nt: TGTGCCTGGAGTGTACAGGGCCTCAGCTATTCACCCCTCCACTTT
v_gene: TRBV7-9; d_gene: TRBD1; j_gene: TRBJ1-1; abundance: NA; CDR3aa: CASSDTKGQGNTEAFF; CDR3nt: TGTGCCAGCAGCGACACAAAGGGACAGGGTAACACTGAAGCTTTCTTT
v_gene: TRBV7-2; d_gene: TRBD2; j_gene: TRBJ2-3; abundance: many; CDR3aa: CASSLKNSGNTDTQYF; CDR3nt: TGTGCCAGCAGCTTAAAAAATAGCGGGAACACAGATACGCAGTATTTT
v_gene: TRBV2; d_gene: NA; j_gene: TRBJ1-4; abundance: NA; CDR3aa: CASSESRGTTNEKLFF; CDR3nt: TGTGCCAGCAGTGAATCCAGGGGAACGACTAATGAAAAACTGTTTTTT